This entry is about one T cell receptor beta chain. Its antigen is undetermined. Mismatch repair deficiency was confirmed in all patients, by PCR or immunohistochemistry. TCR sequencing covered a few patients who responded to pembrolizumab. This sample is drawn from a study of PD-1 blockade in mismatch repair-deficient tumors. Clones were read by immunoSEQ multiplex PCR, and TCRdb kept only the in-frame ones, dropping some. Of 80,000 to 100,000 clones in the sample, about 85% were seen once. Study results and limitations: Tumor-resident clones, often absent from pretreatment blood, expanded after pembrolizumab and then contracted.

The germline V and J ends were trimmed by 5 bases and 3 bases, with 8 bases remaining between them. The CDR3 extends over 13 amino acids. Germline V lookup: CDR1 KGHSH, CDR2 LQKENI. The V gene is TRBV18, the J gene TRBJ1-5; D gene uncertain. The specimen was peripheral blood, collected 12 weeks after starting pembrolizumab. The source of this sequence is an adult with mismatch repair-deficient cancer. The CDR3 protein is CASSTSDNQPQHF. As DNA, the CDR3 is TGTGCCAGCTCAACCAGTGACAATCAGCCCCAGCATTTT.